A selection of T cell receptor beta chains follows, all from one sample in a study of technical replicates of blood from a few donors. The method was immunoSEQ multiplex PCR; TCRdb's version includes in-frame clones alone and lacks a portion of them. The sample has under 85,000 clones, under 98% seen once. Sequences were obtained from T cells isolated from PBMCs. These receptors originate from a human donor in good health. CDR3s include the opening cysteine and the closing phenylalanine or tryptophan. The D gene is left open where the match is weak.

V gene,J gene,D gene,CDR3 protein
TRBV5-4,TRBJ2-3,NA,CASSWQGYKDTQYF
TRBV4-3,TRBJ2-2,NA,CASSQDAATILNTGELFF
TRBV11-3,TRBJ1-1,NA,CASSLRQGPGDTEAFF
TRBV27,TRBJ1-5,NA,CASRKNQGRDGRIYSNQPQHF
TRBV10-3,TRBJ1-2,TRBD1,CAISEPEGADYGYTF
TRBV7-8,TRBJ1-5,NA,CASSLVEGRSVNQPQHF
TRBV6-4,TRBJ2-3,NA,CASSDVGTDTQYF
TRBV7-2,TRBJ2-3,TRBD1,CASSFMRTGLTDTQYF
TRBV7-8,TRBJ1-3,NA,CASSLAPRAQVGNTIYF
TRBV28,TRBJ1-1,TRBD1,CASTITGGNTEAFF
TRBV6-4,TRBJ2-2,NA,CASSEHHGELFF
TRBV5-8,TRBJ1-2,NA,CASRSTGIYGYTF
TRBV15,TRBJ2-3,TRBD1,CATSRDMTGSDTQYF
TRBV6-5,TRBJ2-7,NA,CASSSPGRSYEQYF
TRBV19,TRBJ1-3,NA,CASRQFSGNTIYF
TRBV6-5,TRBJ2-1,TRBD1,CASSNDRGQDNEQFF
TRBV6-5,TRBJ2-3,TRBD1,CASSTGTVSTDTQYF
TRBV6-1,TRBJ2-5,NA,CASGGTETQYF
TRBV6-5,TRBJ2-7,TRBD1,CASRRDREIYEQYF
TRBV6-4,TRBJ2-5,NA,CASSQGLGETQYF